The present TCR beta chain was sequenced within a study of cytomegalovirus exposure and HLA in healthy donors. At the level of the study: A previous analysis identified 90 million to 140 million unique TCR beta sequences derived from about 180 million T cells.

The PCR employed 60 Vbeta primers together with 13 Jbeta primers. Produced via immunoSEQ multiplex PCR; TCRdb's table is partial and in-frame only. The sample carries 100,000 to 150,000 clones, 83% recorded once. This CDR3 contains 14 residues. Trimming took off 6 bases at V and 2 bases at J, with 12 bases between the two ends. Germline V lookup: CDR1 MNHNY, CDR2 SVGAGI (reference sequence). Sequenced sample: PBMCs. The chain carries TRBV6-6 and TRBJ2-3, with D maybe TRBD2 (6 bases). This receptor was identified in a woman between 40 and 55 years old in good health and CMV-seropositive. The CDR3 here is CASSSGLNTDTQYF. Here the CDR3 DNA reads TGTGCCAGCAGCTCGGGACTGAACACAGATACGCAGTATTTT.